The 5 T cell receptor beta chains reported below all come from one sample, sequenced in a study of shared clonotypes between healthy human individuals (dated by TCRdb to 2020 to 2022). To prepare the library, the immunoSEQ multiplex PCR assay was applied. TCRdb took over this immuneACCESS table, retaining in-frame rearrangements with V and J assigned. Such tables are incomplete; in checked studies, under half of the missing clones stem from an unresolved V gene, and the remainder is unexplained. For this sample the table gives 2 million to 2.5 million clones, of which less than 95% were detected only once. The ten top clones hold approximately 0.4% of the sample. The sample consisted of naive CD4+ T cells from PBMCs. Per the publication, the cell subset or site label means: CD45RA+ positively selected. These receptors originate from a man aged 18 to 30 in good health. Some clones in this sample may be carry-over from other donors' samples.

This clone occurred once. V is TRBV27 and J is TRBJ1-4; no firm D call. CDR3 length: 12 amino acids. The germline V gene has CDR1 MNHEY and CDR2 SMNVEV (reference sequence). The V end was cut by 6 bases, the J end by 4 bases, with 6 bases between. The CDR3, as DNA: TGTGCCAGCAGGGGTTATAATGAAAAACTGTTTTTT. Encoded protein: CASRGYNEKLFF.

The rearrangement links TRBV7-3 to TRBJ1-4; no clear D. Germline-derived CDR1 and CDR2 are SGHTA and FQGTGA. Trimming took off 6 bases at V and 4 bases at J, with 18 bases between the two ends. The CDR3 length is 16 residues. As DNA, the CDR3 is TGTGCCAGCAGAATAGGGCTGAGTCTTGGTAATGAAAAACTGTTTTTT. Amino acid sequence: CASRIGLSLGNEKLFF.

The J gene is TRBJ2-7, the V gene TRBV2, with D tentatively TRBD2 (6 bases). This CDR3 has 12 amino acids. V was pared by 8 bases and J by 6 bases, with 14 bases between. Germline values: CDR1 SNHLY, CDR2 FYNNEI. Here the CDR3 reads CASWVAAPEQYF. DNA of the CDR3: TGTGCCAGCTGGGTAGCGGCACCCGAGCAGTACTTC. Looking up the rest from reference TRBV2 and TRBJ2-7 gives the full variable domain: EPEVTQTPSHQVTQMGQEVILRCVPISNHLYFYWYRQILGQKVEFLVSFYNNEISEKSEIFDDQFSVERPDGSNFTLKIRSTKLEDSAMYFCASWVAAPEQYFGPGTRLTVT.

This clone occurred once. The chain uses TRBV19 and TRBJ2-1; 7 bases are a match to TRBD1. The V gene's germline CDR1 is LNHDA and CDR2 SQIVND (reference sequence). J was trimmed by 7 bases and V by 4 bases; bases with no gene match: 7. This CDR3 has 14 residues. This chain's CDR3 is CASSTTWDRNEQFF. As DNA, the CDR3 is TGTGCCAGTAGTACGACTTGGGACAGAAATGAGCAGTTCTTC.

The chain couples TRBV5-1 to TRBJ2-3; no clear D. The CDR3 sequence is 14 residues long. Germline V gene data show CDR1 as SGHRS and CDR2 as YFSETQ. The V end was cut by 5 bases, the J end by 3 bases, with 13 bases between. This CDR3 reads CASRGRVSTDTQYF. Here the CDR3 DNA reads TGCGCCAGCAGAGGTAGGGTTTCGACAGATACGCAGTATTTT.